This passage covers 9 T cell receptor delta chains from one sample sequenced in a study of gamma delta lymphoproliferative disorders and STAT genes. TCRdb ran CATT on the multiplex PCR reads. This table has about 1,200 delta-chain clones, approximately 1.5% appearing once. Sequencing used genomic DNA taken from PBMCs of patients and controls. Sequencing used blood. The receptors were gathered from a human donor in good health.

Regarding this clone: The protein given by TCRdb reflects a much larger clone and differs at residue 19 from this DNA's translation, likely from a read error; the protein shown is the DNA's translation. The chain couples TRDV1 to TRDJ1, with 13 positions matching TRDD3. The CDR3 covers 25 residues. Trimming at V came to 0 bases and at J to 1 base, leaving 26 bases not matched to a gene. Germline CDR1 TSWWSYY, CDR2 QGS. The CDR3 sequence: CALGELRWGRRRILGDTKCTDKLIF. CDR3 bases: TGTGCTCTTGGGGAACTACGGTGGGGGCGACGACGAATACTGGGGGATACGAAGTGCACCGATAAACTCATCTTT.

This clone was recorded at least ten times. A far larger clone is one nucleotide away, so this likely arose from a read error. Other DNA sequences in the sample encode the same CDR3. V and J are TRDV1 and TRDJ1; tentative D call: TRDD3 (5 bases). CDR3 size: 23 residues. The germline CDR1 and CDR2 sequences are TSWWSYY and QGS. The V gene lost 2 bases and the J gene lost 2 bases, with 36 bases spanning the gap. The CDR3 nucleotides are TGTGCTCTTGGGGAAATCCCTCACCTGCACACCCGGACTGGAATTTCTATTACCGATAAACTCATCTTT. This codes for CALGEIPHLHTRTGISITDKLIF.

Concerning this clone itself: The protein held in TCRdb is that of a much larger clone and does not match this DNA's translation at residue 23, likely because of a read error; the protein shown is translated from the DNA. The chain joins TRDV1 to TRDJ1; 10 nucleotides agree with TRDD3. This CDR3 comprises 25 residues. In germline, CDR1 is TSWWSYY, CDR2 QGS. The CDR3 region is CALGSSPDAAFYKFDWGMYTDKPIF. The DNA of the CDR3 is TGTGCTCTTGGGTCCTCGCCCGACGCGGCCTTCTACAAATTTGACTGGGGGATGTACACCGATAAACCCATCTTT.

Of note for this clone: Only one base separates this from a far larger clonotype, so it likely reflects a read error. The sample has other DNA sequences that encode this CDR3 too. This rearrangement joins TRAV29/DV5 to TRDJ1; TRDD3 aligns across 8 bases. The germline V gene encodes CDR1 NSMFDY and CDR2 ISSIKDK. The CDR3 sequence is 17 residues long. CDR3 nucleotides: TGTGCGGCAAGCGCCGACCGTGGGGGATTAGGCACCGATAAACTCATCTTT. Its translation is CAASADRGGLGTDKLIF. The variable domain in full, completed from reference TRAV29/DV5 and TRDJ1, reads DQQVKQNSPSLSVQEGRISILNCDYTNSMFDYFLWYKKYPAEGPTFLISISSIKDKNEDGRFTVFLNKSAKHLSLHIVPSQPGDSAVYFCAASADRGGLGTDKLIFGKGTRVTVEP.

Note on this clone: Translating this DNA gives a protein that differs at residue 11 from the TCRdb one, which belongs to a much larger clone; a read error is likely, and the protein shown is this translation. The V call is TRDV2, the J call TRDJ1; a weak D match, TRDD3 (5 bases). The V end was cut by 1 base, the J end by 6 bases, with 17 bases between. The CDR3 runs to 15 residues. CDR1 GEAIGNYY and CDR2 EKD come from the germline V gene. The CDR3 DNA reads TGTGCCTGTGACACTAAAGGGGGCACGACCAATAAACTCATCTTT. This sequence encodes CACDTKGGTTNKLIF.

This clone was picked up a small number of times. The protein given by TCRdb reflects a much larger clone and differs at residue 17 from this DNA's translation, likely from a read error; the protein shown is the DNA's translation. V gene TRDV1 combines with J gene TRDJ1; D assignment may be TRDD2 or TRDD3 (5 bases each). V lost 2 bases and J 2 bases, leaving 36 bases between the germline ends. Looked up from germline, CDR1 is TSWWSYY and CDR2 is QGS. This CDR3 spans 23 amino acids. In DNA, the CDR3 is TGTGCTCTTGGGGAAATCCCTCACCTACACACCCGGACTGGAATTTCTACTACCGATAAACTCATCTTT. It encodes CALGEIPHLHTRTGISTTDKLIF.

To note about this clone: Only one base separates this from a far larger clonotype, so it likely reflects a read error. Distinct nucleotide sequences in the sample also encode this CDR3. This chain uses TRDV1 with TRDJ1; 13 nucleotides line up with TRDD3. Looked up from germline, CDR1 is TSWWSYY and CDR2 is QGS. The CDR3 consists of 22 residues. The ends lost 0 bases at V and 2 bases at J; junction bases unmatched: 18. Here the CDR3 DNA reads TGTGCTCTTGGGGAACTTCAGCCCTCCTTAAACTGGGGGATACGCCGGACCGATAAACTCATCTTT. It yields the protein CALGELQPSLNWGIRRTDKLIF.

For this clone: TCRdb records a much larger clone's protein for this DNA, with a difference at residue 10 that likely arises from a read error; the protein given is the translation of the DNA. CDR3 in DNA: TGTGCCTTTAGCGACCCCAGGTGGGGCCACACCGATAAACTCATCTTT. This codes for CAFSDPRWGHTDKLIF. The chain recombines TRDV3 with TRDJ1; a possible D gene is TRDD3 (5 bases). Between the trimmed V and J ends, which lost 0 bases and 0 bases, there was a span of 17 bases. The CDR3 extends over 16 amino acids. The germline V gene encodes CDR1 TVYSNPD and CDR2 GDNSRS (reference sequence).

In regard to this clone: This DNA's translation differs at residue 6 from TCRdb's protein, which comes from a much larger clone; a read error is likely, and the protein shown is translated from the DNA. The chain joins TRDV1 to TRDJ1, with D perhaps matching TRDD2 or TRDD3 (5 bases each). The CDR3 has 23 amino acids. Deletions cut 2 bases from V and 2 bases from J, with 36 bases between. Germline loops: CDR1 TSWWSYY, CDR2 QGS. Here the CDR3 DNA reads TGTGCTCTTGGGGAAGTCCCTCACCTACACACCCGGACTGGAATTTCTATTACCGATAAACTCATCTTT. The encoded protein is CALGEVPHLHTRTGISITDKLIF.